These 12 T cell receptor beta chains were sequenced from one sample in a study of blood T cell repertoires in COVID-19. The data were produced by immunoSEQ multiplex PCR, yet TCRdb's version contains in-frame clones alone and is incomplete. Altogether under 250,000 clones are present, roughly 80% being singletons, with the ten largest covering about 8.1%. Sequencing input: peripheral blood. These receptors all come from a man older than 75 with acute or convalescent COVID-19.

J is TRBJ1-4 and V is TRBV5-1, with no clear D. Germline V gene lookup returns CDR1 SGHRS and CDR2 YFSETQ. There are 14 residues in the CDR3. V was trimmed by 0 bases and J by 7 bases, leaving 10 bases between them. The CDR3 region is CASSLGMSGEKLFF. Here the CDR3 DNA reads TGCGCCAGCAGCTTGGGAATGAGCGGTGAAAAACTGTTTTTT.

The chain links TRBV5-1 to TRBJ1-1, with unresolved D. Trimming removed 5 bases at V and 0 bases at J, with 8 bases between. CDR3 length: 13 amino acids. Looked up from germline, CDR1 is SGHRS and CDR2 is YFSETQ. DNA of the CDR3: TGCGCCAGCAGTTTTCAAATGAACACTGAAGCTTTCTTT. It encodes CASSFQMNTEAFF.

This clone was seen only a few times. The chain links TRBV7-3 to TRBJ2-7, with 12 bases that match TRBD1. V shed 5 bases and J 6 bases; nucleotides not matched to a gene: 14. Looked up from germline, CDR1 is SGHTA and CDR2 is FQGTGA. This CDR3 has 17 amino acids. CDR3 loop: CASSPRSGTGGNGEQYF. CDR3 nucleotide sequence: TGTGCCAGCAGCCCCCGTTCCGGGACAGGGGGCAACGGCGAGCAGTACTTC.

The chain employs TRBV2 and TRBJ1-2, with D possibly being TRBD1 (6 bases). Germline V CDR1 and CDR2: SNHLY, FYNNEI. Deletions cut 6 bases from V and 4 bases from J, with 9 bases between. The CDR3 runs to 12 residues. CDR3 nucleotides: TGTGCCAGCAGGACAGGTACCTATGGCTACACCTTC. Protein: CASRTGTYGYTF.

This rearrangement joins TRBV19 to TRBJ2-7, with 7 bases matching TRBD1. V gave up 10 bases and J gave up 0 bases; unmatched junction bases: 6. The CDR3 extends over 13 amino acids. Germline CDR1 reads LNHDA; CDR2 reads SQIVND (reference sequence). The CDR3 protein is CATSGQTSYEQYF. In DNA, the CDR3 is TGTGCCACTTCGGGACAGACCTCCTACGAGCAGTACTTC.

The J gene is TRBJ2-5, the V gene TRBV11-1; 10 bases match TRBD1. The length of the CDR3 is 16 residues. Per germline, CDR1 SGHAT and CDR2 FQDESV (reference sequence). V lost 5 bases, J lost 2 bases, and 8 bases stayed unmatched. CDR3 loop: CASSRRTGGKQETQYF. CDR3 nucleotide sequence: TGTGCCAGCAGCCGTCGGACAGGGGGGAAACAAGAGACCCAGTACTTC. Full variable domain (missing parts from reference TRBV11-1 and TRBJ2-5): EAEVAQSPRYKITEKSQAVAFWCDPISGHATLYWYRQILGQGPELLVQFQDESVVDDSQLPKDRFSAERLKGVDSTLKIQPAELGDSAMYLCASSRRTGGKQETQYFGPGTRLLVL.

This chain uses TRBV5-1 with TRBJ2-7, with 8 bases fitting TRBD1. Germline V gene data show CDR1 as SGHRS and CDR2 as YFSETQ. V lost 4 bases to trimming and J lost 6 bases; unmatched junction nucleotides: 9. This CDR3 region has 14 residues. CDR3 nucleotide sequence: TGCGCCAGCAGCCCACGGACAGGGATAGGCGAGCAGTACTTC. Its protein product is CASSPRTGIGEQYF.

V is TRBV7-3 and J is TRBJ2-1, with 10 bases lining up with TRBD2. Germline assignment: CDR1 SGHTA and CDR2 FQGTGA. Losses at the gene ends were 1 base for V and 9 bases for J; bases not matched to a gene: 12. This CDR3 has 17 amino acids. CDR3 amino acids: CASSLNGRTSGNGEQFF. CDR3 DNA sequence: TGTGCCAGCAGCTTAAATGGCCGTACTAGCGGGAACGGTGAGCAGTTCTTC.

The genes are TRBV10-3 and TRBJ1-2, with TRBD1 as a possible D gene (6 bases). CDR1 and CDR2 from the germline V gene are ENHRY and SYGVKD. This CDR3 is built from 14 residues. Trimming removed 6 bases at V and 5 bases at J, with 16 bases between. The chain's CDR3 is CAISGNRAAYGYTF. The CDR3 nucleotides are TGTGCCATCAGCGGAAACAGGGCCGCTTATGGCTACACCTTC.

The rearrangement links TRBV30 to TRBJ2-7, with 7 bases fitting TRBD2. CDR1 and CDR2 (germline): GTSNPN, SVGIG (reference sequence). The J segment lost 1 base and the V segment lost 2 bases, leaving 8 bases of the junction unmatched. The CDR3 covers 15 residues. The CDR3 DNA reads as TGTGCCTGGAGTCAGTCGGGGCGGGGGTCCTACGAGCAGTACTTC. Translation: CAWSQSGRGSYEQYF.

This rearrangement joins TRBV6-5 to TRBJ2-7, with D possibly matching TRBD1 (6 bases). This CDR3 contains 15 residues. The germline V and J ends were trimmed by 0 bases and 2 bases, with 11 bases remaining between them. The germline V gene encodes CDR1 MNHEY and CDR2 SVGAGI. The CDR3 reads CASSYSWGPTYEQYF. CDR3 bases: TGTGCCAGCAGTTACTCATGGGGGCCAACCTACGAGCAGTACTTC.

The chain joins TRBV7-2 to TRBJ2-4; possibly TRBD2 for D (6 bases). The germline gives CDR1 SGHTA, CDR2 FQGNSA. Trimming cost V 5 bases and J 7 bases, with 21 bases left between them. The CDR3 runs to 16 residues. The CDR3 sequence: CASSAVRGASLNIQYF. The CDR3 nucleotides are TGTGCCAGCAGCGCAGTCCGCGGGGCCTCGCTGAACATTCAGTACTTC. The full variable domain, with the rest looked up from reference TRBV7-2 and TRBJ2-4, is GAGVSQSPSNKVTEKGKDVELRCDPISGHTALYWYRQSLGQGLEFLIYFQGNSAPDKSGLPSDRFSAERTGGSVSTLTIQRTQQEDSAVYLCASSAVRGASLNIQYFGAGTRLSVL.